A single sample is the source of the 9 T cell receptor beta chains below, sequenced in a study of vaccination effects on CD4 cells after COVID-19. The antigens for these receptors are not known. ViraFEST assay sequencing came after antigen-specific CD4+ T cells were expanded with viral peptide pools. Investigators separated out CD4+ T cells once about eleven days of culture had passed. The study found no prior SARS-CoV-2 infection in the vaccine recipients, who tested negative for nucleocapsid antibodies. The method was immunoSEQ multiplex PCR; TCRdb's version includes in-frame clones alone and lacks a portion of them. Of about 23,000 clones in the sample, 73% are singletons; the top ten hold approximately 5.3%. The material sequenced was CD4+ T cells from PBMCs cultured with SARS-CoV-2 spike peptides, taken before COVID-19 vaccination. These receptors were collected from a human donor who received a COVID-19 vaccine.

The chain recombines TRBV6-5 with TRBJ1-5; 9 bases are shared with TRBD1. CDR3 size: 15 residues. Germline V CDR1 and CDR2: MNHEY, SVGAGI. V was pared by 6 bases and J by 3 bases, with 6 bases of the junction left unmatched. The CDR3 DNA reads as TGTGCCAGCAGCCCGGGACAGGGAGACAATCAGCCCCAGCATTTT. Protein product: CASSPGQGDNQPQHF.

The sample holds one count of this clone. This sequence joins TRBV3-1 (or the pseudogene TRBV3-2) and TRBJ1-5; perhaps TRBD1 as D (6 bases). Germline loops: CDR1 LGHDT, CDR2 YNNKEL (reference sequence). Trimming removed 1 base at V and 4 bases at J, with 11 bases between. The CDR3 covers 15 residues. Here the CDR3 reads CASSQGYRENQPQHF. CDR3 in DNA: TGTGCCAGCAGCCAAGGTTACAGGGAAAATCAGCCCCAGCATTTT.

The CDR3 nucleotides are TGTGCCAGCAGCTTGGCCAAGGGGACAATTCGCGCTTTCTTT. Protein product: CASSLAKGTIRAFF. The chain combines TRBV5-6 with TRBJ1-1, with D maybe TRBD1 (6 bases). The CDR3 extends over 14 amino acids. Deletions cut 0 bases from V and 11 bases from J, with 17 bases between. Germline V gene lookup returns CDR1 SGHDT and CDR2 YYEEEE. The variable domain in full, completed from reference TRBV5-6 and TRBJ1-1, reads DAGVTQSPTHLIKTRGQQVTLRCSPKSGHDTVSWYQQALGQGPQFIFQYYEEEERQRGNFPDRFSGHQFPNYSSELNVNALLLGDSALYLCASSLAKGTIRAFFGQGTRLTVV.

V gene TRBV5-1 combines with J gene TRBJ2-3, with D perhaps matching TRBD1 (5 bases). The V and J ends lost 0 bases and 1 base respectively, with 9 bases between them. The CDR3 spans 15 residues. The germline gives CDR1 SGHRS, CDR2 YFSETQ. CDR3 sequence reads: CASSLVVRGTDTQYF. Here the CDR3 DNA reads TGCGCCAGCAGCTTGGTGGTCAGGGGCACAGATACGCAGTATTTT.

In DNA form, the CDR3 reads TGTGCCAGCAGCCAAATGGCGGGAGCCGGAAATTCACCCCTCCACTTT. Its translation: CASSQMAGAGNSPLHF. This chain uses TRBV3-1 (or the pseudogene TRBV3-2) with TRBJ1-6; no definite D call. V was trimmed by 2 bases and J by 7 bases, leaving 15 bases between them. The CDR3 totals 16 residues. CDR1 LGHDT and CDR2 YNNKEL come from the germline V gene (reference sequence).

Only one count was recorded for this clone. V is TRBV7-2 and J is TRBJ1-5; weak D call: TRBD1 (5 bases). Trimming stripped 7 bases from V and 9 bases from J, with 22 bases between. CDR1 and CDR2 from the germline V gene are SGHTA and FQGNSA. CDR3 length: 15 amino acids. The CDR3 DNA reads as TGTGCCAGCAATTTTCAAGGCCTACCGAGGGGGCCCCAGCATTTT. Protein sequence: CASNFQGLPRGPQHF.

This clone has more than one count but fewer than ten. This chain uses TRBV4-1 with TRBJ1-5, with a tentative D call TRBD1 (6 bases). The CDR3 loop spans 17 amino acids. V lost 1 base to trimming and J lost 7 bases, with 20 bases between them. The V gene's germline CDR1 is MGHRA and CDR2 YSYEKL. The CDR3: CASSQGGAGPVRQPQHF. CDR3 sequence (DNA): TGCGCCAGCAGCCAAGGGGGGGCAGGGCCGGTGCGGCAGCCCCAGCATTTT.

The V gene is TRBV6-5, the J gene TRBJ2-5; 8 bases are shared with TRBD2. V shed 4 bases and J 1 base; nucleotides not matched to a gene: 2. The V gene's germline CDR1 is MNHEY and CDR2 SVGAGI. The CDR3 is 14 amino acids. The CDR3 protein is CASSWTSRQETQYF. The CDR3 bases are TGTGCCAGCAGTTGGACTAGCCGCCAAGAGACCCAGTACTTC.

The chain uses TRBV7-9 and TRBJ2-7, with D uncertain. This CDR3 is 12 amino acids long. The germline V and J ends were trimmed by 2 bases and 3 bases, with 5 bases remaining between them. Germline CDR1 is SEHNR and CDR2 is FQNEAQ (reference sequence). Here the CDR3 DNA reads TGTGCCAGCAGCTTATACGACTACGAGCAGTACTTC. Translation gives CASSLYDYEQYF.